A single sample is the source of the 19 T cell receptor beta chains below, sequenced in a study of T cells in Graves' hyperthyroidism and ophthalmopathy. RNA transcripts yielded amplified TCR beta CDR3 regions. First-round RT-PCR with HTBI primers amplified the TCR CDR3 region. One entry per CDR3 protein, called by TCRdb with MiXCR from the multiplex PCR reads. The table records approximately 430,000 distinct CDR3 sequences, 14% to 15% of them present only once. The specimen sequenced was blood. The receptors stem from a man between 18 and 29 years old with Graves' ophthalmopathy.

This chain joins TRBV12-3 or TRBV12-4 and TRBJ1-1; no reliable D call. V lost 6 bases and J 1 base, leaving 9 bases between the germline ends. This CDR3 is 13 amino acids long. CDR3 sequence: CASRKQGNTEAFF. CDR3 sequence (DNA): TGTGCCAGCAGAAAACAAGGGAACACTGAAGCTTTCTTT.

The table lists this clonotype with many counts. The chain employs TRBV30 and TRBJ2-3; D gene uncertain. Per germline, CDR1 GTSNPN and CDR2 SVGIG (reference sequence). V was trimmed by 2 bases and J by 7 bases, leaving 10 bases between them. This CDR3 has 12 amino acids. CDR3 protein: CAWSPNLHTQYF. Written as DNA, the CDR3 is TGTGCCTGGAGTCCCAATTTGCATACGCAGTATTTT.

This chain connects TRBV5-1 to TRBJ1-6; no firm D call. Trimming took 4 bases from V and 6 from J, leaving 14 bases between them. Germline V gene lookup returns CDR1 SGHRS and CDR2 YFSETQ. CDR3 length: 15 amino acids. The CDR3 sequence is CASSRSGEINSPLHF. CDR3 sequence (DNA): TGCGCCAGCAGCAGGTCGGGAGAAATTAATTCACCCCTCCACTTT.

The chain joins TRBV11-2 to TRBJ2-5, with 13 bases aligning to TRBD2. There are 15 residues in the CDR3. Germline values: CDR1 SGHAT, CDR2 FQNNGV. After removal of 8 bases from V and 3 bases from J, the junction contained 6 bases not matched to a gene. Here the CDR3 reads CASGMGTSGEETQYF. The CDR3 region has the DNA TGTGCCAGCGGGATGGGGACTAGCGGGGAAGAGACCCAGTACTTC.

This clonotype was picked up a small number of times. The chain employs TRBV3-1 and TRBJ2-4; D perhaps matches TRBD1 (5 bases). This CDR3 has 15 residues. Trimming took 0 bases from V and 1 from J, leaving 7 bases between them. The germline V gene encodes CDR1 LGHDT and CDR2 YNNKEL (reference sequence). This CDR3 reads CASSQDWGAKNIQYF. The CDR3 bases are TGTGCCAGCAGCCAAGATTGGGGCGCCAAAAACATTCAGTACTTC.

This clonotype occurred many times. The V gene is TRBV9, the J gene TRBJ1-2; perhaps TRBD1 as D (5 bases). V lost 7 bases, J lost 3 bases, and 16 bases lay in between. Germline V gene sequence: CDR1 SGDLS, CDR2 YYNGEE. This CDR3 comprises 14 residues. CDR3 sequence reads: CASRKGRGYYGYTF. CDR3 sequence (DNA): TGTGCCAGCCGTAAGGGGAGAGGGTACTATGGCTACACCTTC. The full variable domain, with the rest looked up from reference TRBV9 and TRBJ1-2, is DSGVTQTPKHLITATGQRVTLRCSPRSGDLSVYWYQQSLDQGLQFLIQYYNGEERAKGNILERFSAQQFPDLHSELNLSSLELGDSALYFCASRKGRGYYGYTFGSGTRLTVV.

This clonotype occurred many times. V usage is TRBV11-3 and J usage is TRBJ2-1, with TRBD1 as a possible D gene (5 bases). The CDR3 has 14 residues. The V gene's germline CDR1 is SGHNT and CDR2 YENEEA. V was clipped by 1 base and J by 9 bases, with 13 bases between them. CDR3 residues: CASSLVQGHGEQFF. CDR3 bases: TGTGCCAGCAGCTTAGTGCAGGGCCACGGTGAGCAGTTCTTC.

The chain links TRBV5-1 to TRBJ2-1; D is tentatively TRBD1 or TRBD2 (5 bases each). Germline lookup yields CDR1 SGHRS and CDR2 YFSETQ. The V end lost 0 bases, the J end lost 2 bases, and 9 bases lay between the germline ends. The CDR3 runs to 15 residues. In nucleotides, the CDR3 is TGCGCCAGCAGCTTGGACGGGGCCCCCTACAATGAGCAGTTCTTC. Amino acids: CASSLDGAPYNEQFF.

This clonotype was counted ten times or more. The CDR3 is CASSYFPGTANTGELFF. CDR3 in DNA: TGTGCCAGCAGTTACTTCCCCGGGACTGCTAACACCGGGGAGCTGTTTTTT. This sequence joins TRBV6-5 and TRBJ2-2; possibly TRBD2 for D (6 bases). V was pared by 1 base and J by 2 bases, with 14 bases between. CDR1 is MNHEY, CDR2 SVGAGI, per germline. The CDR3 covers 17 residues.

This clonotype came up many times. This rearrangement joins TRBV20-1 to TRBJ2-3, with 9 bases fitting TRBD2. The V gene's germline CDR1 is DFQATT and CDR2 SNEGSKA (reference sequence). The CDR3 is made up of 14 amino acids. The V segment lost 1 base and the J segment 2 bases; nucleotides outside the gene matches: 1. CDR3 sequence reads: CSARVAGVTDTQYF. CDR3 nucleotide sequence: TGCAGTGCTAGAGTAGCGGGGGTCACAGATACGCAGTATTTT.

This chain links TRBV5-1 with TRBJ2-2; D may be TRBD1 or TRBD2 (5 bases each). V was clipped by 4 bases and J by 3 bases, with 22 bases between them. CDR3 length: 18 residues. From germline, CDR1 is SGHRS and CDR2 YFSETQ. The DNA for the CDR3 is TGCGCCAGCAGCCTGTTTGGACCGGGACGGCAAGACACCGGGGAGCTGTTTTTT. Encoded protein: CASSLFGPGRQDTGELFF.

This clonotype was seen many times. V gene TRBV5-1 combines with J gene TRBJ2-3; 7 positions match TRBD2. Germline V gene sequence: CDR1 SGHRS, CDR2 YFSETQ. The CDR3 loop spans 15 amino acids. The J segment lost 2 bases and the V segment lost 0 bases, leaving 3 bases of the junction unmatched. CDR3 nucleotides: TGCGCCAGCAGCTTGGTCGGGGGGATCACAGATACGCAGTATTTT. This gives the protein CASSLVGGITDTQYF. Based on the CDR3 plus reference TRBV5-1 and TRBJ2-3, the full variable domain is KAGVTQTPRYLIKTRGQQVTLSCSPISGHRSVSWYQQTPGQGLQFLFEYFSETQRNKGNFPGRFSGRQFSNSRSEMNVSTLELGDSALYLCASSLVGGITDTQYFGPGTRLTVL.

This clonotype was seen many times. The rearrangement joins TRBV7-3 to TRBJ2-3; perhaps TRBD1 as D (6 bases). The CDR3 is 16 residues long. The ends were cut back, 4 bases at V and 0 bases at J, with 14 bases in the middle. The germline CDR1 and CDR2 sequences are SGHTA and FQGTGA. For the CDR3, the DNA is TGTGCCAGCAGCTCACGGACAGTATCTAGCACAGATACGCAGTATTTT. Its translation is CASSSRTVSSTDTQYF.

This clonotype was counted ten times or more. The chain carries TRBV11-2 and TRBJ2-5; TRBD2 might be the D (6 bases). V shed 4 bases and J shed 5 bases, with 23 bases lying between them. The length of the CDR3 is 17 residues. Germline CDR1 is SGHAT and CDR2 is FQNNGV. Written as DNA, the CDR3 is TGTGCCAGCAGCTCAACCTGGGGGTGGAGGGGAGGCGAGACCCAGTACTTC. It translates to CASSSTWGWRGGETQYF.

This clonotype was picked up a small number of times. The chain combines TRBV7-9 with TRBJ2-5, with TRBD1 matching over 8 bases. The junction had 6 bases not matched to a gene; V was cut back by 4 bases and J by 2 bases. The germline V gene encodes CDR1 SEHNR and CDR2 FQNEAQ (reference sequence). This CDR3 has 15 residues. This CDR3 is CASSSTGVHQETQYF. DNA for the CDR3: TGTGCCAGCAGCTCGACAGGGGTTCATCAAGAGACCCAGTACTTC.

This clonotype was observed many times. The rearrangement joins TRBV12-3 or TRBV12-4 to TRBJ2-7, with a possible D match to TRBD2 (5 bases). V was pared by 5 bases and J by 3 bases, with 11 bases between. There are 13 residues in the CDR3. The CDR3 loop reads CASSDREHYEQYF. CDR3 DNA: TGTGCCAGCAGTGACCGGGAACACTACGAGCAGTACTTC.

Many counts were recorded for this clonotype. The chain uses TRBV7-9 and TRBJ2-5; TRBD1 matches 8 bases. Germline V gene sequence: CDR1 SEHNR, CDR2 FQNEAQ (reference sequence). Germline trimming cut 5 bases from V and 5 bases from J; bases unmatched to any gene: 13. CDR3 length: 16 residues. The CDR3 coding sequence is TGTGCCAGCAGCCCAAGCGGACAGGGAAGAAGGGAGACCCAGTACTTC. Translation: CASSPSGQGRRETQYF.

This clonotype was counted a few times. V and J are TRBV10-3 and TRBJ1-3; the D gene is possibly TRBD1 (5 bases). Germline V gives CDR1 ENHRY, CDR2 SYGVKD. V gave up 2 bases and J gave up 0 bases, with 11 bases separating them. CDR3 length: 16 amino acids. The CDR3 is CAISEDSGSSGNTIYF. CDR3 DNA sequence: TGTGCCATCAGTGAGGACAGCGGGAGCTCTGGAAACACCATATATTTT.

This clonotype was picked up many times. The genes are TRBV20-1 and TRBJ2-6; D might be TRBD2 (6 bases). With 5 bases removed from V and 4 bases from J, the gap between germline ends came to 15 bases. CDR1 is DFQATT and CDR2 is SNEGSKA in the germline V gene (reference sequence). This CDR3 spans 15 amino acids. The CDR3 DNA reads as TGCAGTGCTGAGGGCGGAGGGACCGGGGCCAACGTCCTGACTTTC. Its translation is CSAEGGGTGANVLTF.